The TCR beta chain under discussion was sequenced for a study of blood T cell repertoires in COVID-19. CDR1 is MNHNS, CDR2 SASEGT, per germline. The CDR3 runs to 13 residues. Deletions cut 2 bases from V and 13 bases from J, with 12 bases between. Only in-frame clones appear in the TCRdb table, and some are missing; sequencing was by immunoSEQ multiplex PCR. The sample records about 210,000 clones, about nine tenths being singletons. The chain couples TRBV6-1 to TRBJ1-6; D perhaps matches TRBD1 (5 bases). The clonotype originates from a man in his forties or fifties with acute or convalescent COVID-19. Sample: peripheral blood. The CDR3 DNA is TGTGCCAGCAGTGAATACCAGGGAAGGCCCCTCCACTTT. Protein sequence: CASSEYQGRPLHF.